This T cell receptor (beta chain) was found in a study of post-analysis software for immune sequencing data. Prepared libraries of TCR beta cDNA carried unique molecular identifiers. Each CDR3 protein is one row after TCRdb ran MiXCR on the PCR reads. Seen here are roughly 160,000 distinct CDR3 sequences, roughly 34% observed once, and the top ten hold roughly 28%. This clonotype came up a few times. This specimen consisted of blood, obtained after autologous hematopoietic stem cell transplantation. The receptor was isolated from a girl between 5 and 17 years old with multiple sclerosis.

As DNA, the CDR3 is TGTGCCAGCAGCTTAGCGGGAGGAGAAGAAAACATTCAGTACTTC. As protein: CASSLAGGEENIQYF. J is TRBJ2-4 and V is TRBV7-9, with TRBD2 as a possible D gene (6 bases). The CDR3 has 15 residues. Trimming shortened V by 0 bases and J by 5 bases, and 11 bases separated the two germline ends. Germline values: CDR1 SEHNR, CDR2 FQNEAQ (reference sequence).